This T cell receptor (beta chain) was captured in a study of blood T cell repertoires in COVID-19. Germline V gives CDR1 KGHDR, CDR2 SFDVKD. This CDR3 contains 15 residues. Trimming removed 5 bases at V and 5 bases at J, with 18 bases between. This clone was found once. TCRdb's copy holds only in-frame clones and misses some; the assay was immunoSEQ multiplex PCR. The sample consists of 50,000 to 55,000 clones, 89% of them appearing once. The chain employs TRBV24-1 and TRBJ2-7; D gene ambiguous. The source of this sequence is a man in his sixties with active COVID-19. Sequencing input: peripheral blood. CDR3 bases: TGTGCCACCAGTGGCCGCGGCAGTACGACCCACGAGCAGTACTTC. Amino acid sequence: CATSGRGSTTHEQYF.